This TCR beta chain was found in a study of CD8 T cells in Susac syndrome. The CDR3 is 16 residues long. The germline CDR1 and CDR2 sequences are LGHNT and FRNRAP. V dropped 3 bases and J dropped 1 base, with 15 bases sitting between them. This clonotype came up once. cDNA came from around 0.5 to 1 ug RNA primed by random hexamers. TCRdb analysed the immunoSEQ multiplex PCR reads with MiXCR anew, one entry per CDR3 protein. This sample has 300,000 or so distinct CDR3 sequences, with just over 90% found just once. The multiple sclerosis controls consisted of treatment-naive patients with relapsing-remitting disease, either stable or active. Through negative isolation, CD4+ and CD8+ T cells were obtained, while TEMRA cells were enriched using FACS.

This TCR derives from a human donor with multiple sclerosis. Material for sequencing was CD4+ T cells from PBMCs. This sequence joins TRBV12-5 and TRBJ2-5; the D call may be TRBD1 or TRBD2 (5 bases each). CDR3 sequence: CASGFTLGGGQETQYF. The CDR3 nucleotides read TGTGCTAGTGGTTTTACCTTGGGTGGGGGCCAAGAGACCCAGTACTTC.